The 27 T cell receptor beta chains below all came from one sample that was sequenced in a study of control samples from healthy donors and cancer patients. The assay was immunoSEQ multiplex PCR, and TCRdb's table has in-frame clones only and misses some. The sample lists fewer than 90,000 clones; 87% were seen once. What was sequenced was blood. The source is a man aged 50-60 years in good health.

The chain has TRBV7-2 and TRBJ2-1; 7 bases line up with TRBD1. The CDR3 runs to 16 residues. Germline CDR1 SGHTA, CDR2 FQGNSA. V lost 5 bases to trimming and J lost 2 bases; unmatched junction nucleotides: 9. The CDR3 loop is CASSPRTGFTYNEQFF. The CDR3 bases are TGTGCCAGCAGCCCCAGGACAGGTTTTACCTACAATGAGCAGTTCTTC.

This clone was seen once. The rearrangement uses TRBV5-1 and TRBJ1-6; D uncertain. CDR1 is SGHRS, CDR2 YFSETQ, per germline. V was clipped by 0 bases and J by 10 bases, with 11 bases between them. The CDR3 runs 14 residues. The CDR3 nucleotides read TGCGCCAGCAGCTTGGAGGGTTCGAAGTCACCCCTCCACTTT. It yields the protein CASSLEGSKSPLHF. The full variable domain, in which reference TRBV5-1 and TRBJ1-6 provide the parts outside the CDR3, is KAGVTQTPRYLIKTRGQQVTLSCSPISGHRSVSWYQQTPGQGLQFLFEYFSETQRNKGNFPGRFSGRQFSNSRSEMNVSTLELGDSALYLCASSLEGSKSPLHFGNGTRLTVT.

The CDR3 DNA follows: TGTGCCAGCAGTCACACGAATAATTCACCCCTCCACTTT. This encodes CASSHTNNSPLHF. This chain uses TRBV5-8 with TRBJ1-6; D unresolved. Germline V CDR1 and CDR2: SGHTS, YDEGEE. Between the trimmed V and J ends, which lost 5 bases and 5 bases, there was a span of 8 bases. The CDR3 consists of 13 residues.

This clone was counted a few times. V is TRBV4-3 and J is TRBJ2-7, with unresolved D. Between the trimmed V and J ends, which lost 4 bases and 3 bases, there was a span of 13 bases. The CDR3 sequence is 14 residues long. Germline V gives CDR1 LGHNA, CDR2 YSLEER. The CDR3 sequence is CASSPNSAGYEQYF. CDR3 nucleotides: TGCGCCAGCAGCCCCAACTCTGCCGGCTACGAGCAGTACTTC.

The chain joins TRBV11-2 to TRBJ1-1, with D perhaps matching TRBD1 (6 bases). CDR3 length: 12 amino acids. Trimming cost V 3 bases and J 4 bases, with 6 bases left between them. CDR1 and CDR2 from the germline V gene are SGHAT and FQNNGV. This chain's CDR3 is CASSFRGTEAFF. The CDR3 DNA follows: TGTGCCAGCAGCTTCAGGGGCACTGAAGCTTTCTTT.

The rearrangement joins TRBV5-4 to TRBJ1-2; a possible D gene is TRBD1 (6 bases). This CDR3 is built from 14 residues. Trimming shortened V by 6 bases and J by 1 base, and 13 bases separated the two germline ends. Germline V gives CDR1 SGHNT, CDR2 YYREEE (reference sequence). The CDR3 sequence: CASMDSKINYGYTF. The CDR3 DNA sequence: TGTGCCAGCATGGACAGCAAAATTAACTATGGCTACACCTTC.

The chain combines TRBV2 with TRBJ1-1, with a weak D call TRBD1 (5 bases). With 5 bases removed from V and 4 bases from J, the gap between germline ends came to 11 bases. Germline V gene sequence: CDR1 SNHLY, CDR2 FYNNEI. CDR3 length: 13 residues. CDR3 bases: TGTGCCAGCAGTTCCTGGGGGGGCACTGAAGCTTTCTTT. Its protein product is CASSSWGGTEAFF.

The chain uses TRBV2 and TRBJ2-7; TRBD2 aligns across 10 bases. Losses at the gene ends were 1 base for V and 2 bases for J; bases not matched to a gene: 2. The length of the CDR3 is 15 residues. The germline gives CDR1 SNHLY, CDR2 FYNNEI. The CDR3, as DNA: TGTGCCAGCAGTGAAGGGACTAGCGGACCCTACGAGCAGTACTTC. Protein sequence: CASSEGTSGPYEQYF.

The chain combines TRBV2 with TRBJ1-5; TRBD1 matches at 9 bases. Germline trimming cut 9 bases from V and 2 bases from J; bases unmatched to any gene: 5. This CDR3 is 14 amino acids long. Germline assignment: CDR1 SNHLY and CDR2 FYNNEI. The CDR3 is CASSRDRGNQPQHF. The CDR3, as DNA: TGTGCCAGTAGCCGGGACAGGGGCAATCAGCCCCAGCATTTT.

The chain combines TRBV2 with TRBJ1-1, with unresolved D. The V and J ends lost 5 bases and 2 bases respectively, with 15 bases between them. CDR1 and CDR2 from the germline V gene are SNHLY and FYNNEI. This CDR3 has 15 amino acids. The CDR3 loop is CASSQEQTSNTEAFF. In DNA, the CDR3 is TGTGCCAGCAGTCAGGAACAAACCTCAAACACTGAAGCTTTCTTT. Filled out from reference TRBV2 and TRBJ1-1, the complete variable domain reads EPEVTQTPSHQVTQMGQEVILRCVPISNHLYFYWYRQILGQKVEFLVSFYNNEISEKSEIFDDQFSVERPDGSNFTLKIRSTKLEDSAMYFCASSQEQTSNTEAFFGQGTRLTVV.

The gene calls are TRBV5-8 and TRBJ1-5; D perhaps matches TRBD1 (6 bases). Germline V CDR1 and CDR2: SGHTS, YDEGEE. This CDR3 contains 15 residues. Trimming took 3 bases from V and 4 from J, leaving 14 bases between them. The CDR3 DNA reads as TGTGCCAGCAGCTCTGGACAGAGCAAAAATCAGCCCCAGCATTTT. This sequence encodes CASSSGQSKNQPQHF.

The chain has TRBV7-3 and TRBJ1-2; 7 nucleotides line up with TRBD1. Per germline, CDR1 SGHTA and CDR2 FQGTGA. Trimming at V came to 4 bases and at J to 8 bases, leaving 7 bases not matched to a gene. The CDR3 is 13 amino acids. CDR3 in DNA: TGTGCCAGCAGCTACGGACAGGTCGCCGGCTACACCTTC. Translating it yields CASSYGQVAGYTF. Using reference TRBV7-3 and TRBJ1-2 for the parts outside the CDR3, the full variable domain is GAGVSQTPSNKVTEKGKYVELRCDPISGHTALYWYRQSLGQGPEFLIYFQGTGAADDSGLPNDRFFAVRPEGSVSTLKIQRTERGDSAVYLCASSYGQVAGYTFGSGTRLTVV.

V gene TRBV29-1 combines with J gene TRBJ1-1, with D hard to call. Germline CDR1 reads SQVTM; CDR2 reads ANQGSEA. The CDR3 length is 10 residues. The V gene lost 6 bases and the J gene lost 1 base, with 3 bases spanning the gap. CDR3 protein: CSVQNTEAFF. In DNA form, the CDR3 reads TGCAGCGTCCAGAACACTGAAGCTTTCTTT.

The chain employs TRBV29-1 and TRBJ2-7; D may correspond to TRBD1 or TRBD2 (5 bases each). Germline-derived CDR1 and CDR2 are SQVTM and ANQGSEA. Trimming cost V 6 bases and J 1 base, with 7 bases left between them. CDR3 size: 11 residues. The CDR3: CSVEGSYEQYF. DNA of the CDR3: TGCAGCGTCGAGGGGTCCTACGAGCAGTACTTC.

The chain carries TRBV11-2 and TRBJ2-1; D is unresolved. The germline gives CDR1 SGHAT, CDR2 FQNNGV. This CDR3 has 13 amino acids. The V and J ends lost 4 bases and 4 bases respectively, with 8 bases between them. The CDR3 loop reads CASSSTGYNEQFF. The CDR3 DNA follows: TGTGCCAGCAGCTCGACTGGATACAATGAGCAGTTCTTC.

The chain recombines TRBV29-1 with TRBJ2-3, with D unclear. Germline loops: CDR1 SQVTM, CDR2 ANQGSEA. Trimming stripped 3 bases from V and 0 bases from J, with 7 bases between. The length of the CDR3 is 13 residues. In nucleotides, the CDR3 is TGCAGCGTTGATGTCATCAGCACAGATACGCAGTATTTT. It specifies CSVDVISTDTQYF.

In this sample, this clone turned up once. This chain uses TRBV19 with TRBJ2-2; D perhaps matches TRBD2 (5 bases). The CDR3 spans 16 residues. V gave up 5 bases and J gave up 3 bases, with 16 bases separating them. Germline V gene data show CDR1 as LNHDA and CDR2 as SQIVND (reference sequence). The CDR3 DNA reads as TGTGCCAGTAGTCCTACCCGAAGCGGCTACACCGGGGAGCTGTTTTTT. This codes for CASSPTRSGYTGELFF.

The J gene is TRBJ2-5, the V gene TRBV5-1; unclear D gene. The germline V gene encodes CDR1 SGHRS and CDR2 YFSETQ. Between the trimmed V and J ends, which lost 1 base and 0 bases, there was a span of 7 bases. The CDR3 loop spans 14 amino acids. DNA of the CDR3: TGCGCCAGCAGCTTGTATGACCACCAAGAGACCCAGTACTTC. The encoded protein is CASSLYDHQETQYF.

The rearrangement joins TRBV24-1 to TRBJ2-2; D unresolved. CDR1 is KGHDR and CDR2 is SFDVKD in the germline V gene. CDR3 length equals 11 residues. Trimming left V 7 bases short and J 6 bases short, with 5 bases between. CDR3 in DNA: TGTGCCACCAGATTCGCCGGGGAGCTGTTTTTT. It specifies CATRFAGELFF.

This clone was seen only once. The rearrangement joins TRBV7-2 to TRBJ1-1; D is undetermined. The germline CDR1 and CDR2 sequences are SGHTA and FQGNSA. CDR3 size: 14 residues. Trimming stripped 5 bases from V and 0 bases from J, with 10 bases between. The CDR3 DNA is TGTGCCAGCAGCCCCCCCGGCATGAACACTGAAGCTTTCTTT. Translating gives CASSPPGMNTEAFF.

This clone appeared a few times. V and J are TRBV28 and TRBJ2-1; 8 positions match TRBD2. CDR3 length equals 15 residues. CDR1 MDHEN and CDR2 SYDVKM come from the germline V gene. The ends lost 3 bases at V and 5 bases at J; junction bases unmatched: 6. The CDR3 DNA sequence: TGTGCCAGCAGTTTCGGCGGGGGGTCCCACAATGAGCAGTTCTTC. This sequence encodes CASSFGGGSHNEQFF. Using reference TRBV28 and TRBJ2-1 for the parts outside the CDR3, the full variable domain is DVKVTQSSRYLVKRTGEKVFLECVQDMDHENMFWYRQDPGLGLRLIYFSYDVKMKEKGDIPEGYSVSREKKERFSLILESASTNQTSMYLCASSFGGGSHNEQFFGPGTRLTVL.

The chain has TRBV30 and TRBJ1-2; 7 bases map to TRBD1. J was trimmed by 3 bases and V by 3 bases; bases with no gene match: 13. This CDR3 is 16 amino acids long. Looked up from germline, CDR1 is GTSNPN and CDR2 is SVGIG (reference sequence). CDR3: CAWRYRQGIGYYGYTF. In nucleotides, the CDR3 is TGTGCCTGGAGATACCGACAGGGCATAGGTTACTATGGCTACACCTTC.

The chain recombines TRBV14 with TRBJ2-1, with no clear D. Germline CDR1 and CDR2: SGHDN and FVKESK. The CDR3 totals 12 residues. Trimming took 2 bases from V and 10 from J, leaving 9 bases between them. CDR3 amino acids: CASSQPSREQFF. The CDR3 DNA sequence: TGTGCCAGCAGCCAACCTTCTAGGGAGCAGTTCTTC. The variable domain in full, completed from reference TRBV14 and TRBJ2-1, reads EAGVTQFPSHSVIEKGQTVTLRCDPISGHDNLYWYRRVMGKEIKFLLHFVKESKQDESGMPNNRFLAERTGGTYSTLKVQPAELEDSGVYFCASSQPSREQFFGPGTRLTVL.

This sequence joins TRBV5-8 and TRBJ1-5; the match to TRBD1 covers 8 bases. The CDR3 contains 15 residues. V shed 4 bases and J 3 bases; nucleotides not matched to a gene: 6. Germline V gene sequence: CDR1 SGHTS, CDR2 YDEGEE. In DNA, the CDR3 is TGTGCCAGCAGCCCTCGGACAGGGAACAATCAGCCCCAGCATTTT. It is translated as CASSPRTGNNQPQHF.

This clone was seen just once. The chain combines TRBV2 with TRBJ1-5; the D is unclear. The germline V gene encodes CDR1 SNHLY and CDR2 FYNNEI. The CDR3 extends over 15 amino acids. V shed 2 bases and J shed 3 bases, with 11 bases lying between them. The CDR3 DNA reads as TGTGCCAGCAGTGAAAGTTTGTCAGTCAATCAGCCCCAGCATTTT. This codes for CASSESLSVNQPQHF.

The rearrangement joins TRBV9 to TRBJ2-1; D possibly corresponds to TRBD1 (6 bases). Trimming removed 0 bases at V and 7 bases at J, with 14 bases between. This CDR3 has 15 amino acids. The germline V gene encodes CDR1 SGDLS and CDR2 YYNGEE. The CDR3 DNA is TGTGCCAGCAGCGTAGGTGGGGGCAGGTGGAATGAGCAGTTCTTC. Amino acids: CASSVGGGRWNEQFF.

This rearrangement joins TRBV12-3 or TRBV12-4 to TRBJ2-1; D unresolved. V lost 6 bases and J 4 bases, leaving 10 bases between the germline ends. The CDR3 is 13 residues long. Here the CDR3 reads CASSPGRYNEQFF. CDR3 coding DNA: TGTGCCAGCAGCCCCGGCAGATACAATGAGCAGTTCTTC.